This TCR beta chain stems from a study of CD4 T cells in relation to SARS-CoV-2 and coronaviruses. Study summary: Negative control cultures got HIV-1 Nef peptides or no peptide.

A word on this clone: Its antigen is unknown.

CD4+ T cells from unexposed donors were obtained before the COVID-19 pandemic (2011-2018). CD4+ T cells were isolated from the cells after more than nine days of culture. As cell numbers allowed, unexposed-donor CD4+ T cells faced SARS-CoV-2 S/N and four cold-coronavirus spikes. Clones were read by immunoSEQ multiplex PCR, and TCRdb kept only the in-frame ones, dropping some. This table holds about 22,000 clones, roughly 62% found once. The clonotype originates from a human donor in good health. The sample was CD4+ T cells from PBMCs, cultured in vitro.

As DNA, the CDR3 is TGTGCCAGCAGCCCCCGGGACAGGGGTGGACAAGAGACCCAGTACTTC. Translated, it gives CASSPRDRGGQETQYF. J is TRBJ2-5 and V is TRBV11-3; 10 positions match TRBD1. The V and J ends lost 5 bases and 2 bases, in that order; junction bases with no gene match: 8. Germline V lookup: CDR1 SGHNT, CDR2 YENEEA. The CDR3 loop spans 16 amino acids.